Listed below are T cell receptor beta chains from one sample, sequenced in a study of T cells of healthy individuals. One entry per CDR3 protein results from TCRdb running MiXCR on the 5' RACE reads. The data show fewer than 70,000 distinct CDR3 sequences, approximately 14% seen once. Receptors originate from a human donor in good health. Both conserved end residues are trimmed from each CDR3. The order of the fields is D gene, V gene, J gene, CDR3 protein. D genes are given only for firm matches.

D: TRBD1; V: TRBV5-1; J: TRBJ1-1; CDR3: ASSSGQGTEAF
D: -; V: TRBV4-3; J: TRBJ2-1; CDR3: ASSPTGFSYNEQF
D: -; V: TRBV29-1; J: TRBJ2-2; CDR3: SVGTNTGELF
D: -; V: TRBV6-5; J: TRBJ1-6; CDR3: ASKGPSEPLH
D: TRBD2; V: TRBV28; J: TRBJ2-3; CDR3: ASRRRTRDNTQY
D: TRBD1; V: TRBV11-2; J: TRBJ1-1; CDR3: ASSSGQLMNTEAF
D: -; V: TRBV6-6; J: TRBJ2-3; CDR3: ASILSELSDTQY
D: -; V: TRBV12-5; J: TRBJ2-1; CDR3: ASGLGGRNEQF
D: -; V: TRBV7-8; J: TRBJ1-2; CDR3: ASSLAGTGRSYT
D: TRBD1; V: TRBV14; J: TRBJ1-2; CDR3: ASSQVPTGADGYT
D: -; V: TRBV4-3; J: TRBJ2-1; CDR3: ASSQDWGPNNEQF
D: TRBD1; V: TRBV3-1; J: TRBJ1-2; CDR3: ASSPGQLSYGYT
D: TRBD2; V: TRBV7-8; J: TRBJ2-1; CDR3: ASSLARLASRGRYNEQF
D: -; V: TRBV6-2/TRBV6-3; J: TRBJ2-2; CDR3: ASRQGDTGELF
D: -; V: TRBV7-9; J: TRBJ2-5; CDR3: ASSPGALKETQY
D: -; V: TRBV7-2; J: TRBJ1-5; CDR3: ASSLRGNQPQH
D: -; V: TRBV5-1; J: TRBJ2-3; CDR3: ASTGTVSPDTQY
D: -; V: TRBV30; J: TRBJ1-1; CDR3: AWTQYRTNTEAF
D: -; V: TRBV20-1; J: TRBJ1-1; CDR3: SAGTGGRGEAF
D: TRBD1; V: TRBV20-1; J: TRBJ2-4; CDR3: SANRGTNIQY
D: TRBD1; V: TRBV29-1; J: TRBJ1-2; CDR3: SAATGTSYGYT
D: -; V: TRBV6-5; J: TRBJ1-1; CDR3: ASSALLGDTEAF
D: -; V: TRBV6-2/TRBV6-3; J: TRBJ2-1; CDR3: ASSLSGRDHNEQF
D: -; V: TRBV6-2/TRBV6-3; J: TRBJ1-5; CDR3: ASSYSSAHSNQPQH
D: -; V: TRBV7-9; J: TRBJ2-1; CDR3: ASSPTWDEQF
D: TRBD1; V: TRBV24-1; J: TRBJ1-2; CDR3: ATSPGQGSAYT
D: -; V: TRBV21-1; J: TRBJ2-7; CDR3: ASSTGTGLWEQY
D: -; V: TRBV2; J: TRBJ2-3; CDR3: ASFQWDSTDTQY
D: TRBD2; V: TRBV29-1; J: TRBJ2-5; CDR3: SVGIAGGPRETQY